The present T cell receptor beta chain was sequenced within a study of vaccination and CD4 T cells after COVID-19. Study-level findings and limits: Detection of a median about 90% of reactive clones in convalescent patients was confined to the period after vaccination.

Concerning this clonotype itself: What it binds is not known.

Treatment defined: approximately 9-day PBMC culture with coronavirus spike peptide pools or control peptides (ViraFEST assay). Peptide pools at around 10 ug/ml, together with 7.5 to 10 IU/ml IL-2, were added to cultures of under 2.5 million PBMCs per well. The CDR3 is 22 amino acids. Germline V gene lookup returns CDR1 MRHNA and CDR2 SNTAGT. V shed 2 bases, J shed 2 bases, and the junction held 17 bases outside the gene matches. Sequenced with the Oncomine TCR Beta short-read assay was DNA taken from cultured CD4+ T cells. One entry per CDR3 protein results from TCRdb running MiXCR on the PCR reads. The repertoire holds about 16,000 distinct CDR3 sequences, with more than 30% as singletons.

This rearrangement joins TRBV6-4 to TRBJ2-5; 16 bases fit TRBD2. The sequences come from CD4+ T cells from blood, cultured in vitro, collected before SARS-CoV-2 vaccination. This receptor was taken from a human donor who received a COVID-19 vaccine. CDR3 sequence: CASSDPSRPGTSGGAGQETQYF. The CDR3 coding sequence is TGTGCCAGCAGTGACCCCTCAAGGCCCGGGACTAGCGGGGGGGCGGGGCAAGAGACCCAGTACTTC.